These 10 T cell receptor beta chains were all obtained from the same sample, sequenced in a study of T cells after yellow fever vaccination. TCRdb redid the calling of the 5' RACE reads with MiXCR, one entry per CDR3 protein. The repertoire has around 340,000 distinct CDR3 sequences, roughly 9.4% of them found once; the top ten carry roughly 18%. The sequences come from PBMCs, collected on the day of the first yellow fever vaccination. The receptors shown here come from a man between 18 and 35 years old who received the YFV17D yellow fever vaccine.

This sequence joins TRBV7-2 and TRBJ1-6; D uncertain. V was clipped by 5 bases and J by 7 bases, with 6 bases between them. The CDR3 is 12 amino acids. Germline CDR1 reads SGHTA; CDR2 reads FQGNSA. Here the CDR3 reads CASSPLNSPLHF. The CDR3 DNA is TGTGCCAGCAGCCCATTAAATTCACCCCTCCACTTT.

The chain employs TRBV5-1 and TRBJ1-5; 7 bases match TRBD1. Germline trimming cut 2 bases from V and 6 bases from J; bases unmatched to any gene: 8. This CDR3 comprises 15 residues. The germline V gene has CDR1 SGHRS and CDR2 YFSETQ. The CDR3 bases are TGCGCCAGCAGCTTAACAGGGGAGAGGATTCAGCCCCAGCATTTT. Translated, it gives CASSLTGERIQPQHF.

This clonotype was counted at least ten times. The V gene is TRBV7-8, the J gene TRBJ2-3; D call uncertain. V gave up 5 bases and J gave up 2 bases, with 17 bases separating them. The CDR3 contains 16 residues. Germline V gene lookup returns CDR1 SGHVS and CDR2 FQNEAQ. The CDR3 DNA reads TGTGCCAGCAGCCCCCGCACAGTCGCCCTCACAGATACGCAGTATTTT. Its protein product is CASSPRTVALTDTQYF.

This clonotype showed up just a few times. The chain combines TRBV9 with TRBJ2-1; 15 bases align to TRBD2. Germline V gene lookup returns CDR1 SGDLS and CDR2 YYNGEE. The junction had 19 bases not matched to a gene; V was cut back by 3 bases and J by 0 bases. CDR3 size: 23 residues. In DNA form, the CDR3 reads TGTGCCAGCAGCGCCCAGACCTCTTGGACTAGCGGGGGGGCCCTTAGCTCCTACAATGAGCAGTTCTTC. Translating gives CASSAQTSWTSGGALSSYNEQFF. Full variable domain (missing parts from reference TRBV9 and TRBJ2-1): DSGVTQTPKHLITATGQRVTLRCSPRSGDLSVYWYQQSLDQGLQFLIQYYNGEERAKGNILERFSAQQFPDLHSELNLSSLELGDSALYFCASSAQTSWTSGGALSSYNEQFFGPGTRLTVL.

This clonotype was observed a few times. Its ends do not fully match the called genes, so a read error is possible. The chain uses TRBV18 and TRBJ2-3, with 11 bases aligning to TRBD2. Germline CDR1 reads KGHSH; CDR2 reads LQKENI. The CDR3 covers 15 residues. The CDR3 is CASSPRLAGIDTQYF. The DNA of the CDR3 is TGTGCCAGCTCTCCACGACTAGCGGGGATAGATACGCAGTATTTT.

The chain couples TRBV20-1 to TRBJ2-3; 7 nucleotides agree with TRBD2. Germline V gene lookup returns CDR1 DFQATT and CDR2 SNEGSKA (reference sequence). This CDR3 is 14 amino acids long. Trimming at V came to 6 bases and at J to 0 bases, leaving 6 bases not matched to a gene. DNA for the CDR3: TGCAGTGCCCCTCCGGGACTAAGCACAGATACGCAGTATTTT. It specifies CSAPPGLSTDTQYF.

This clonotype appeared a few times. The chain is built from TRBV20-1 and TRBJ1-5; D possibly corresponds to TRBD1 (5 bases). The CDR3 runs to 13 residues. Germline V gene lookup returns CDR1 DFQATT and CDR2 SNEGSKA (reference sequence). Deletions cut 5 bases from V and 5 bases from J, with 13 bases between. The CDR3 region has the DNA TGCAGTGCTCTAGGGCAGGGCGATCAGCCCCAGCATTTT. Translation gives CSALGQGDQPQHF.

The chain couples TRBV5-1 to TRBJ2-1; D is unclear. Trimming removed 2 bases from V and 4 bases from J, with 7 bases in between. This CDR3 region has 13 residues. CDR1 SGHRS and CDR2 YFSETQ come from the germline V gene. In nucleotides, the CDR3 is TGCGCCAGCAGCTTTGTGGGTTACAATGAGCAGTTCTTC. Its translation is CASSFVGYNEQFF.

This clonotype showed up just a few times. V usage is TRBV5-1 and J usage is TRBJ2-5; TRBD1 matches 9 bases. The CDR3 is 14 residues long. CDR1 is SGHRS, CDR2 YFSETQ, per germline. Trimming took 4 bases from V and 5 from J; bases not matched to a gene: 6. CDR3 DNA: TGCGCCAGCAGCCGAGGGACAGGGAGGGAGACCCAGTACTTC. Its translation: CASSRGTGRETQYF. The variable domain in full, with the rest retrieved from reference TRBV5-1 and TRBJ2-5, is KAGVTQTPRYLIKTRGQQVTLSCSPISGHRSVSWYQQTPGQGLQFLFEYFSETQRNKGNFPGRFSGRQFSNSRSEMNVSTLELGDSALYLCASSRGTGRETQYFGPGTRLLVL.

In its sample, this clonotype was seen many times. The rearrangement links TRBV7-9 to TRBJ2-3, with D hard to call. Germline loops: CDR1 SEHNR, CDR2 FQNEAQ (reference sequence). V lost 0 bases to trimming and J lost 5 bases, with 12 bases between them. The CDR3 loop spans 15 amino acids. The CDR3 reads CASSLAMGGEDTQYF. The CDR3 nucleotides read TGTGCCAGCAGCTTAGCGATGGGTGGGGAAGATACGCAGTATTTT. The variable domain in full, completed from reference TRBV7-9 and TRBJ2-3, reads DTGVSQNPRHKITKRGQNVTFRCDPISEHNRLYWYRQTLGQGPEFLTYFQNEAQLEKSRLLSDRFSAERPKGSFSTLEIQRTEQGDSAMYLCASSLAMGGEDTQYFGPGTRLTVL.